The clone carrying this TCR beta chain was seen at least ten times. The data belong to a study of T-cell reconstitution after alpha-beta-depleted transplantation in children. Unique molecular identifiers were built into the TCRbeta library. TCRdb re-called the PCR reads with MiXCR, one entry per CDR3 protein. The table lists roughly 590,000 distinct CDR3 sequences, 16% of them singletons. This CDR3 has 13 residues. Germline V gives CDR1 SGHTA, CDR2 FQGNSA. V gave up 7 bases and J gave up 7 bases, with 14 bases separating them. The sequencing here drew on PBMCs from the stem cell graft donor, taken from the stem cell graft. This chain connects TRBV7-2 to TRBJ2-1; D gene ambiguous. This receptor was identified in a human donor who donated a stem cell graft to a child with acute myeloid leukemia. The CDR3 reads CASTSQLGNEQFF. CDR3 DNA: TGTGCCAGCACCTCACAGTTAGGGAATGAGCAGTTCTTC.